A selection of T cell receptor beta chains follows, all from one sample in a study of T cell responses to AZD1222 COVID-19 vaccine. Produced via immunoSEQ multiplex PCR; TCRdb's table is partial and in-frame only. The sample shows tens of thousands of clones, around nine tenths of them seen only once. The sample in question was peripheral blood, obtained on day 0 of AZD1222 vaccination. The receptors were sampled from an adult in good health. CDR3s include the opening cysteine and the closing phenylalanine or tryptophan. The D gene is left open where the match is weak.

V gene	D gene	J gene	CDR3 DNA	CDR3 protein
TRBV10-3	.	TRBJ2-7	TGTGCCATCAGTGAGTCTGGGGCCTACGAGCAGTACTTC	CAISESGAYEQYF
TRBV5-4	.	TRBJ2-3	TGTGCCAGCAGCCAAGCTACTAGCCTCCCCACAGATACGCAGTATTTT	CASSQATSLPTDTQYF
TRBV18	.	TRBJ1-2	TGTGCCAGCTCACCTTCATACCAGACCTATGGCTACACCTTC	CASSPSYQTYGYTF
TRBV14	.	TRBJ1-1	TGTGCCAGCAGCCAAGCCGTTGATCAGCGGGAGAACACTGAAGCTTTCTTT	CASSQAVDQRENTEAFF
TRBV6-5	.	TRBJ1-1	TGTGCCAGCAGTTACCCCCCTGACACTGAAGCTTTCTTT	CASSYPPDTEAFF
TRBV11-2	.	TRBJ1-1	TGTGCCAGCAGCTCGACAGGCCCTCTAAATGAAGCTTTCTTT	CASSSTGPLNEAFF
TRBV19	.	TRBJ1-4	TGTGCCACATCGACAGCTCTTAATGAAAAACTGTTTTTT	CATSTALNEKLFF
TRBV7-8	TRBD1	TRBJ2-1	TGTGCCAGCAGCCGACAGGGGTACGATGAGCAGTTCTTC	CASSRQGYDEQFF
TRBV18	.	TRBJ1-2	TGTGCCAGCTCACCAACCGACAACTATGGCTACACCTTC	CASSPTDNYGYTF
TRBV19	.	TRBJ1-6	TGTGCCAGTGCTGACCTGATCTCCTATAATTCACCCCTCCACTTT	CASADLISYNSPLHF
TRBV5-1	TRBD2	TRBJ2-3	TGCGCCAGCAGCCCTTGGACTAGCGGGGGGGCAGATACGCAGTATTTT	CASSPWTSGGADTQYF